This T cell receptor beta chain was sequenced for a study of control samples from healthy donors and cancer patients (dated by TCRdb to 2020 to 2021). The library was generated by the immunoSEQ multiplex PCR assay. The clones in this table, taken by TCRdb from immuneACCESS, are in-frame only. Not every clone is retained; where verified, under half of the shortfall comes from an unresolved V gene, and the cause of the rest is unknown. Present in this sample are approximately 60,000 clones, roughly 85% of which were seen just once. The top ten constitute 4.5% to 6.5% of the sample. The CDR3, from cysteine to phenylalanine, totals 19 residues. The CDR3 DNA has 57 bases and is translated from base 1. The germline V gene gives CDR1 as LGHNA and CDR2 as YNFKEQ. V trim: 0 bases; J trim: 3 bases; unmatched bases: 14. Comments on this clone: Which antigen it targets is not known. No base quality information exists; no much larger clone differs at one position.

The receptor was isolated from a man in his forties in good health. Recombination linked TRBV4-2 to TRBJ2-3; 8 bases in the middle match TRBD1. Input material: blood. The CDR3 loop reads CASSQDLVNLGQVTDTQYF. The base sequence is TGTGCCAGCAGCCAAGACTTGGTGAATCTGGGACAGGTAACAGATACGCAGTATTTT.